This is a list of T cell receptor beta chains from one sample in a study of cytomegalovirus exposure and HLA in healthy donors. Some clones are missing from TCRdb's copy, which holds only in-frame ones; the method was immunoSEQ multiplex PCR. This sample's clone table lists around 110,000 clones. Sequencing was performed on PBMCs. These receptors were taken from a man aged 25 to 40 in good health and CMV-seronegative. Each CDR3 is given with its conserved first and last residue. The D gene is left open where the match is weak. Part of the rows lack a size; the others show once, few, many or a class for expanded clones.

J | size | V | D | DNA | CDR3
TRBJ2-5 | NA | TRBV29-1 | TRBD1 | TGCAGCGTTGAAGTCGGCAGGGGGCAAGAGACCCAGTACTTC | CSVEVGRGQETQYF
TRBJ2-7 | NA | TRBV6-7 | NA | TGTGCCAAAGGGGATGACATTATTCGGAACTACGAGCAGTACTTC | CAKGDDIIRNYEQYF
TRBJ1-5 | NA | TRBV6-1 | TRBD1 | TGTGCCAGCAGGCGGGACAGCTATAGCAATCAGCCCCAGCATTTT | CASRRDSYSNQPQHF
TRBJ2-7 | NA | TRBV18 | NA | TGTGCCAGCTCAGGGACATCCTACGAGCAGTACTTC | CASSGTSYEQYF
TRBJ2-5 | NA | TRBV14 | NA | TGTGCCAGCAGCCAATTGCACTCCTTAAAAGAGACCCAGTACTTC | CASSQLHSLKETQYF
TRBJ1-6 | NA | TRBV9 | TRBD1 | TGTGCCAGCAGCGTCTTTCCGACAGGGTCAGGGTCACCCCTCCACTTT | CASSVFPTGSGSPLHF
TRBJ2-1 | NA | TRBV5-1 | NA | TGCGCCAGCAGCTTAACGGGGGGCCCCTACAATGAGCAGTTCTTC | CASSLTGGPYNEQFF
TRBJ2-7 | NA | TRBV7-9 | TRBD2 | TGTGCCAGCAGACAGACGGGGGGCGAGCAGTACTTC | CASRQTGGEQYF
TRBJ1-4 | medium-sized | TRBV6-1 | TRBD1 | TGTGCCAGCAGTGAAGCGGGGACAGGGAAAGAAAAACTGTTTTTT | CASSEAGTGKEKLFF
TRBJ2-3 | NA | TRBV7-8 | NA | TGTGCCAGCAGCTTGCGACTAGACACAGATACGCAGTATTTT | CASSLRLDTDTQYF
TRBJ1-2 | NA | TRBV6-4 | TRBD1 | TGTGCCAGCAGCCCGGACAGGGGTTCCTATGGCTACACCTTC | CASSPDRGSYGYTF
TRBJ2-7 | NA | TRBV7-7 | NA | TGTGCCAGCAGCTTACAGCGTTCCTACGAGCAGTACTTC | CASSLQRSYEQYF
TRBJ2-2 | NA | TRBV7-2 | TRBD2 | TGTGCCAGCAGCTTAAAGCGGGGCATTTACACCGGGGAGCTGTTTTTT | CASSLKRGIYTGELFF
TRBJ2-4 | NA | TRBV5-1 | NA | TGCGCCAGCAGCTCCTCAACACGCGCCAAAAACATTCAGTACTTC | CASSSSTRAKNIQYF
TRBJ1-2 | NA | TRBV29-1 | NA | TGCAGCGCCCTTTCCCGGGGGAAGTATGGCTACACCTTC | CSALSRGKYGYTF
TRBJ2-7 | NA | TRBV19 | NA | TGTGCCAGTAGTATCCAGTCCGAGGACTACGAGCAGTACTTC | CASSIQSEDYEQYF
TRBJ2-7 | NA | TRBV11-3 | NA | TGTGCCAGCAGCTTGCATGCGGGGGCCGGCTACGAGCAGTACTTC | CASSLHAGAGYEQYF
TRBJ2-3 | NA | TRBV13 | TRBD2 | TGTGCCAGCAGCCCTGCTCCCCCGTCGCGGGGGAGCACAGATACGCAGTATTTT | CASSPAPPSRGSTDTQYF
TRBJ2-3 | NA | TRBV7-9 | NA | TGTGCCAGCAGCTTACTCGGTCTAGGCCCCCCAGATACGCAGTATTTT | CASSLLGLGPPDTQYF
TRBJ2-7 | NA | TRBV5-5 | TRBD1 | TGTGCCAGCAGCCTACAGGGGATGTGGGACGAGCAGTACTTC | CASSLQGMWDEQYF
TRBJ2-3 | NA | TRBV9 | NA | TGTGCCAGCAGCGTAGTGGAGGGGCAGTATTTT | CASSVVEGQYF
TRBJ2-7 | NA | TRBV4-2 | TRBD2 | TGTGCCAGCAGCCAAGACCCGGGGGGAGTAATCTACGAGCAGTACTTC | CASSQDPGGVIYEQYF
TRBJ2-7 | NA | TRBV30 | TRBD2 | TGTGCCTGGAATCTACTAGCGGGGGGACCCGGGGGATCCGAGCAGTACTTC | CAWNLLAGGPGGSEQYF
TRBJ1-1 | NA | TRBV15 | NA | TGTGCCACCAGCAGCCAGGGGAACACTGAAGCTTTCTTT | CATSSQGNTEAFF
TRBJ1-4 | NA | TRBV6-1 | TRBD1 | TGTGCCAGCAGAGAACCGGGACAGGCGGCGTCTAAACTGTTTTTT | CASREPGQAASKLFF
TRBJ1-5 | NA | TRBV14 | NA | TGTGCCAGCAGCCAAGGCCCCGGGGGGACCCAGCATTTT | CASSQGPGGTQHF
TRBJ1-5 | NA | TRBV6-5 | NA | TGTGCCAGCAGTAACTCTGCAGCGGCAGCCCAGCATTTT | CASSNSAAAAQHF
TRBJ2-7 | NA | TRBV5-6 | NA | TGTGCCAGCACCTTCGGCGGCAGCTACTCCTACGAGCAGTACTTC | CASTFGGSYSYEQYF
TRBJ1-1 | NA | TRBV5-1 | NA | TGCGCCAGCAGCTTGGGGGGGCTCCGTGGGAGCACTGAAGCTTTCTTT | CASSLGGLRGSTEAFF
TRBJ1-4 | NA | TRBV7-2 | TRBD1 | TGTGCCAGCAGCTTAATGGGGACAGGGGATGAAAAACTGTTTTTT | CASSLMGTGDEKLFF
TRBJ2-5 | NA | TRBV15 | NA | TGTGCCACCAGCAGAGATATAGTTTTCCAAGAGACCCAGTACTTC | CATSRDIVFQETQYF
TRBJ1-1 | NA | TRBV2 | NA | TGTGCCAGCAGCCTTGAGAGGTCGAACACTGAAGCTTTCTTT | CASSLERSNTEAFF
TRBJ2-5 | NA | TRBV7-2 | NA | TGTGCCAGCAGTTCGGGGGTGGGGACCCAGTACTTC | CASSSGVGTQYF
TRBJ1-2 | NA | TRBV6-5 | NA | TGTGCCAGCAAGCGAGGATACGATAGCTATGGCTACACCTTC | CASKRGYDSYGYTF
TRBJ2-1 | NA | TRBV11-2 | NA | TGTGCCAGCAGCTATTTTAGCGGTAATGAGCAGTTCTTC | CASSYFSGNEQFF
TRBJ2-3 | NA | TRBV5-1 | TRBD2 | TGCGCCAGCAGCGGATCCGGCGGGGGAACCACAGATACGCAGTATTTT | CASSGSGGGTTDTQYF
TRBJ1-3 | NA | TRBV29-1 | TRBD1 | TGCAGCGGCACAGGGGGCATCTCTGGAAACACCATATATTTT | CSGTGGISGNTIYF
TRBJ1-3 | NA | TRBV5-1 | TRBD1 | TGCGCCAGCGGCTTGTATGGACAGGGGGGAAACACCATATATTTT | CASGLYGQGGNTIYF
TRBJ1-1 | NA | TRBV7-3 | TRBD1 | TGTGCCAGCAGCTCGACAGGGGTAACTGAAGCTTTCTTT | CASSSTGVTEAFF
TRBJ1-2 | NA | TRBV2 | TRBD1 | TGTGCCAGCAGTGACTACCGGACAGGGGTGGGCGGTGGCTACACCTTC | CASSDYRTGVGGGYTF
TRBJ2-3 | NA | TRBV2 | TRBD2 | TGTGCCAGCAGGGGGACTAGCGGGGGGACTCCCCTCACAGATACGCAGTATTTT | CASRGTSGGTPLTDTQYF
TRBJ1-3 | NA | TRBV28 | NA | TGTGCCAGCAGTTTGGCAGGGTTAGGAAACACCATATATTTT | CASSLAGLGNTIYF
TRBJ2-3 | NA | TRBV7-8 | TRBD2 | TGTGCTTCTGAGGGACCGGGACTAGGGTCAGGGGATACGCAGTATTTT | CASEGPGLGSGDTQYF
TRBJ1-1 | NA | TRBV4-3 | NA | TGCGCCAGCAGCTCAACGGTGAACACTGAAGCTTTCTTT | CASSSTVNTEAFF
TRBJ2-7 | NA | TRBV4-2 | TRBD2 | TGTGCCAGCAGCCAAGTCGGACTAGCGGGGGGTTACGAGCAGTACTTC | CASSQVGLAGGYEQYF
TRBJ2-7 | NA | TRBV18 | TRBD2 | TGTGCCAGCTCACCAAAAGGGGGAGCGGGGGACAACGAGCAGTACTTC | CASSPKGGAGDNEQYF
TRBJ2-5 | NA | TRBV30 | NA | TGTGCCTGGAGTGTACGGTTTGGGGGCGGCGCGGAGACCCAGTACTTC | CAWSVRFGGGAETQYF
TRBJ1-6 | NA | TRBV2 | TRBD1 | TGTGCCAGCAGTGAAGAGGGACAGGGGGCCGCAGGATCACCCCTCCACTTT | CASSEEGQGAAGSPLHF
TRBJ2-1 | NA | TRBV11-3 | NA | TGTGCCAGCAGCTCCCCTGAGACTAGACTCAATGAGCAGTTCTTC | CASSSPETRLNEQFF
TRBJ2-7 | NA | TRBV5-4 | TRBD1 | TGTGCCAGCAGCTTCGGGACAGGGGACGAGCAGTACTTC | CASSFGTGDEQYF
TRBJ2-7 | NA | TRBV18 | TRBD1 | TGTGCCAGCTCACCCCCACAGGGGTCTTACGAGCAGTACTTC | CASSPPQGSYEQYF
TRBJ2-1 | NA | TRBV5-4 | TRBD1 | TGTGCCAGCAGCCGGGGGCAGGGGGCGTACAATGAGCAGTTCTTC | CASSRGQGAYNEQFF
TRBJ2-5 | NA | TRBV7-2 | TRBD2 | TGTGCCAGCAGCCCCCGGTCTGGGCGGGGGGGCCCGTACCAAGAGACCCAGTACTTC | CASSPRSGRGGPYQETQYF
TRBJ1-1 | NA | TRBV10-3 | TRBD1 | TGTGCCATCAGGCAGGGGGCGCAAGCTTTCTTT | CAIRQGAQAFF
TRBJ1-3 | NA | TRBV2 | TRBD1 | TGTGCCGGGGGGACAGACTCTGGAAACACCATATATTTT | CAGGTDSGNTIYF
TRBJ2-3 | NA | TRBV6-1 | NA | TGTGCCAGCAGTGAAGATCGTCGGGGTAGCACAGATACGCAGTATTTT | CASSEDRRGSTDTQYF
TRBJ1-1 | NA | TRBV7-9 | NA | TGTGCCAGCAGCTTCAGGTCCCAGCAGGGTCACACTGAAGCTTTCTTT | CASSFRSQQGHTEAFF
TRBJ1-4 | NA | TRBV5-1 | NA | TGCGCCAGCAGGGCCACCCGGGGGGGGGACGGAAAACTGTTTTTT | CASRATRGGDGKLFF
TRBJ1-2 | NA | TRBV7-2 | TRBD1 | TGTGCCAGCAGACTCAGGACAGGGGAGTTTGGCTACACCTTC | CASRLRTGEFGYTF
TRBJ1-6 | NA | TRBV7-2 | NA | TGTGCCAGCAGCTTAGGGGGGGATTCACCCCTCCACTTT | CASSLGGDSPLHF